This TCR beta chain was recorded in a study of cytomegalovirus exposure and HLA in healthy donors. Germline CDR1 reads MNHEY; CDR2 reads SMNVEV (reference sequence). With 4 bases removed from V and 5 bases from J, the gap between germline ends came to 15 bases. The CDR3 is 14 residues long. PCR amplification relied on 60 Vbeta primers (plus 13 Jbeta primers). The assay was immunoSEQ multiplex PCR, and TCRdb's table has in-frame clones only and misses some. The sample has about 140,000 clones, around 77% seen once; the top ten hold around 5%. The TCR originated in a man younger than 40 in good health. This rearrangement joins TRBV27 to TRBJ2-7, with D possibly TRBD1 on 5 matching bases. The specimen sequenced was PBMCs. The chain's CDR3 is CASSWGRVVDEQYF. The DNA of the CDR3 is TGTGCCAGCAGTTGGGGCAGGGTGGTTGACGAGCAGTACTTC.